This T cell receptor beta chain was recorded in a study of blood T cell repertoires in COVID-19. On the study more broadly: Nucleic acid was either cDNA or gDNA, and it came from T cells, B-cell-depleted T cells, or PBMCs.

The V end lost 6 bases, the J end lost 2 bases, and 8 bases lay between the germline ends. This CDR3 is built from 13 residues. Germline V lookup: CDR1 LNHDA, CDR2 SQIVND (reference sequence). This clone was counted only a few times. Authors' processing steps: Reference gene primer amplification yielded estimated nucleated cell counts. Repertoires were generated with immunoSEQ multiplex PCR, while TCRdb's copy carries only in-frame clones and drops some. That table gives V, J and clone size, and the DNA gave D and trimming. The sample has more than 95,000 clones, roughly 74% seen once. Enrolled during active infection, Seattle patients were then followed longitudinally.

The J gene is TRBJ2-1, the V gene TRBV19; no clear D gene. This receptor was taken from an elderly man with COVID-19, enrolled during active disease. The sample comprised peripheral blood. DNA for the CDR3: TGTGCCAGTAGCCTGACTCCCTACAATGAGCAGTTCTTC. Residues: CASSLTPYNEQFF.